This TCR beta chain originates from a study of T cell repertoires in cytomegalovirus infection. Study details: Public signatures in TCR beta pointed to CMV infection and matching HLA type. Study-level points and caveats: CMV carriers having the relevant HLA were flagged by cumulative public TCR beta family frequency. Ex vivo, HLA-C-restricted CMV-specific TCR beta clonotypes prevailed over the rest of the response.

With respect to this clonotype: No antigen is known for it.

One entry per CDR3 protein, called by TCRdb with MiXCR from the reads. In the table there are about 680,000 distinct CDR3 sequences, 20% to 30% of which are singletons. The sequencing sample was made of CD8+ T cells from PBMCs. This receptor was obtained from a human donor in good health (CMV status not recorded). Some clones in this sample may be carry-over from other donors' samples.

Here the CDR3 DNA reads TGTGCCAGCAGTTTAGCGGTCAACCAAGAGACCCAGTACTTC. This encodes CASSLAVNQETQYF. This sequence joins TRBV12-3 or TRBV12-4 and TRBJ2-5, with D hard to call. The ends were cut back, 0 bases at V and 0 bases at J, with 5 bases in the middle. This CDR3 is 14 amino acids long.